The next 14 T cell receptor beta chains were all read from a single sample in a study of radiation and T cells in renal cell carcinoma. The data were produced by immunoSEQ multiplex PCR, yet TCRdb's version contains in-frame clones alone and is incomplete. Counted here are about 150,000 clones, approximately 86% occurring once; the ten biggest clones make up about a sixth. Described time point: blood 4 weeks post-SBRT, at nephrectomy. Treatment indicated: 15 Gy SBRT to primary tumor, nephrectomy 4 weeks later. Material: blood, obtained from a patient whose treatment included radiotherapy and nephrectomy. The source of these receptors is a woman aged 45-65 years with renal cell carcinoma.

CDR3 sequence (DNA): TGTGCCAGCCGGACAGGGAGTTATCAGCCCCAGCATTTT. Translating it yields CASRTGSYQPQHF. V is TRBV6-5 and J is TRBJ1-5, with TRBD1 identical over 8 bases. CDR1 MNHEY and CDR2 SVGAGI come from the germline V gene. The CDR3 loop spans 13 amino acids. The junction had 5 bases not matched to a gene; V was cut back by 8 bases and J by 5 bases.

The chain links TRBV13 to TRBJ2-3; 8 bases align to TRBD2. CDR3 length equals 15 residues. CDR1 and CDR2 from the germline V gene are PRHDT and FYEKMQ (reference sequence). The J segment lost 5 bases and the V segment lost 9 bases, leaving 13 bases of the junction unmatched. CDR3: CASEADSGAEDTQYF. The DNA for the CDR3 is TGTGCCAGTGAGGCTGATAGCGGGGCGGAAGATACGCAGTATTTT.

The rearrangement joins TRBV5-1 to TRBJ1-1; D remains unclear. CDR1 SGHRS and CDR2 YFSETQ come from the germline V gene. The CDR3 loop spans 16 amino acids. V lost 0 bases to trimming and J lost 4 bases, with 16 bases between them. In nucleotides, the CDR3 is TGCGCCAGCAGCTTGGACCAAACCTCGGTTGGCACTGAAGCTTTCTTT. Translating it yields CASSLDQTSVGTEAFF.

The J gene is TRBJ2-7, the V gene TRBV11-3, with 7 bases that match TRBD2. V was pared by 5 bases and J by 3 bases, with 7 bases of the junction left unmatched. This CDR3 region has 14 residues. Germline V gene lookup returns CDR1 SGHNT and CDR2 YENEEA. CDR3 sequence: CASSPGLTDYEQYF. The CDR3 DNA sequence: TGTGCCAGCAGCCCGGGACTAACGGACTACGAGCAGTACTTC. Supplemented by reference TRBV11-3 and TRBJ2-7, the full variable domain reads EAGVVQSPRYKIIEKKQPVAFWCNPISGHNTLYWYLQNLGQGPELLIRYENEEAVDDSQLPKDRFSAERLKGVDSTLKIQPAELGDSAVYLCASSPGLTDYEQYFGPGTRLTVT.

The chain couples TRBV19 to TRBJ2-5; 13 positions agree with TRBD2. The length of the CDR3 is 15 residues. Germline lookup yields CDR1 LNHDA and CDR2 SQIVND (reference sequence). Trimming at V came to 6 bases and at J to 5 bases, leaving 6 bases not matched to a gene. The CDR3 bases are TGTGCCAGTAGCACACTAGCGGGGGGGCTCGAGACCCAGTACTTC. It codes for CASSTLAGGLETQYF.

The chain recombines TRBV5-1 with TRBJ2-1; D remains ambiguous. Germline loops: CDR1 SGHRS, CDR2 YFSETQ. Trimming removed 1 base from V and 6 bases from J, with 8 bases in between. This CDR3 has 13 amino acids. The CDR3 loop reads CASSLSASNEQFF. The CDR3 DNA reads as TGCGCCAGCAGCTTGTCGGCCAGCAATGAGCAGTTCTTC.

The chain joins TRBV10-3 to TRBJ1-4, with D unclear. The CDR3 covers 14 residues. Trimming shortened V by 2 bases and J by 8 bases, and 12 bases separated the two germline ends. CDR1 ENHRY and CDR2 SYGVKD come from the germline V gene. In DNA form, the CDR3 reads TGTGCCATCAGTGAGAACGGGTTTGGAGAAAAACTGTTTTTT. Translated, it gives CAISENGFGEKLFF.

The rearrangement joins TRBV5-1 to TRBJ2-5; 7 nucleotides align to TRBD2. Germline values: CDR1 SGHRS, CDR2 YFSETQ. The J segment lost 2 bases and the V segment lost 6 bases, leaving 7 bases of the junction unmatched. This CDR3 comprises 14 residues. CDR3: CASTNPGLQETQYF. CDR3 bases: TGCGCCAGCACCAATCCGGGACTACAAGAGACCCAGTACTTC.

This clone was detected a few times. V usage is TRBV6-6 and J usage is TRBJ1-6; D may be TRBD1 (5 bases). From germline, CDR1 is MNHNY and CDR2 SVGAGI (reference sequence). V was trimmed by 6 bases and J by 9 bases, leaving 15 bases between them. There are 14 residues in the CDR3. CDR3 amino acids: CASSRAPSSSPLHF. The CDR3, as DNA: TGTGCCAGCAGCAGGGCCCCATCTAGTTCACCCCTCCACTTT.

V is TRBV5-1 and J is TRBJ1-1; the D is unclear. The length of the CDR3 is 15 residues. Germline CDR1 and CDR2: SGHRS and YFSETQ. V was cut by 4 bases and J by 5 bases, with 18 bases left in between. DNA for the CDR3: TGCGCCAGCAGCCCAGGACGTACCGGCGGGACTGAAGCTTTCTTT. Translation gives CASSPGRTGGTEAFF.

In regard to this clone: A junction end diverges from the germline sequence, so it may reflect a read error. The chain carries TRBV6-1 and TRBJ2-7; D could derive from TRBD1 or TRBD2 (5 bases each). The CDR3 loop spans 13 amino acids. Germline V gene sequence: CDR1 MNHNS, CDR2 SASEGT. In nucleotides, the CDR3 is TGTGCCAGCAGTGGAACGGGGACCGCCCCTACCGATTTT. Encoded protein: CASSGTGTAPTDF.

CDR3 protein: CASSFLTGGSAELFF. The CDR3 DNA reads TGCGCCAGCAGTTTCCTAACAGGGGGCTCTGCGGAGCTGTTTTTT. This rearrangement joins TRBV5-1 to TRBJ2-2, with 9 bases aligning to TRBD1. This CDR3 region has 15 residues. V lost 5 bases to trimming and J lost 10 bases; unmatched junction nucleotides: 12. The germline V gene has CDR1 SGHRS and CDR2 YFSETQ. Drawing the rest from reference TRBV5-1 and TRBJ2-2, the complete variable domain is KAGVTQTPRYLIKTRGQQVTLSCSPISGHRSVSWYQQTPGQGLQFLFEYFSETQRNKGNFPGRFSGRQFSNSRSEMNVSTLELGDSALYLCASSFLTGGSAELFFGEGSRLTVL.

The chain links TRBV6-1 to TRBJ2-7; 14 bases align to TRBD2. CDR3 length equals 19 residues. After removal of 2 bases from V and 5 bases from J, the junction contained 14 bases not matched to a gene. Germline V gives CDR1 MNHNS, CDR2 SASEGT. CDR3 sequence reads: CASSENPGLAGEGTNEQYF. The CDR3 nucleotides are TGTGCCAGCAGTGAAAATCCGGGACTAGCGGGAGAGGGGACAAACGAGCAGTACTTC.

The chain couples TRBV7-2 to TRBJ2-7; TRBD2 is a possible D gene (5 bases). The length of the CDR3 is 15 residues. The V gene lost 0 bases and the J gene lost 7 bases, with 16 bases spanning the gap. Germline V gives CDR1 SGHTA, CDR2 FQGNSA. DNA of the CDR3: TGTGCCAGCAGCTTAGCCATATCCGGGGTCGGGGAGCAGTACTTC. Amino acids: CASSLAISGVGEQYF.